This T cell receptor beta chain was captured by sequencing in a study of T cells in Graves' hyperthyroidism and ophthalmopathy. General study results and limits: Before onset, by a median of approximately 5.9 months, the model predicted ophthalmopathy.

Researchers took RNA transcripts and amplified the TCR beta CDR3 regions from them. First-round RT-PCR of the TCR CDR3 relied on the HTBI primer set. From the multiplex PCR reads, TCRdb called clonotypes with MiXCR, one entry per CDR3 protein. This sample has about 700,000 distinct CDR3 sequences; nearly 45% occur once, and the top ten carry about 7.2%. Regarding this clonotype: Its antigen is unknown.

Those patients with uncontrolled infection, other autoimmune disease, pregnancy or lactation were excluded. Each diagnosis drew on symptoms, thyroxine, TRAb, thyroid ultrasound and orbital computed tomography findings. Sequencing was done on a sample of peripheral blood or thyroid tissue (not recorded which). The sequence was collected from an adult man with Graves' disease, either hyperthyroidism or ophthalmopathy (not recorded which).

CDR3 sequence (DNA): TGTGCCAGCAGCCGGGCCGGGACAGGGTTGAACACTGAAGCTTTCTTT. It is translated as CASSRAGTGLNTEAFF. The rearrangement uses TRBV7-9 and TRBJ1-1; 9 bases map to TRBD1. CDR1 and CDR2 (germline): SEHNR, FQNEAQ (reference sequence). With V trimmed by 5 bases and J by 0 bases, 7 bases remained unmatched. This CDR3 is 16 amino acids long.